The 25 T cell receptor beta chains below were found in one sample sequenced in a study of cytomegalovirus exposure and HLA in healthy donors. The PCR was carried out with 60 Vbeta primers and 13 Jbeta primers. Repertoires were generated with immunoSEQ multiplex PCR, while TCRdb's copy carries only in-frame clones and drops some. The table has almost 90,000 clones, 85% seen once. Material: PBMCs. The receptors derive from a man in his forties in good health and CMV-seropositive.

The J gene is TRBJ2-2, the V gene TRBV21-1; TRBD1 was called by the table and not checked on the DNA. TRBV21-1 is a recognized pseudogene. This CDR3 is 20 amino acids long. CDR3 DNA: TGTGCCAGCAGCACACAGGAAAGTTGTAGGGGGCGCCTAGGCACCGGGGAGCTGTTTTTT. Encoded protein: CASSTQESCRGRLGTGELFF.

The chain carries TRBV27 and TRBJ2-1, with D hard to call. The V and J ends lost 2 bases and 0 bases respectively, with 14 bases between them. Per germline, CDR1 MNHEY and CDR2 SMNVEV (reference sequence). CDR3 length: 17 residues. CDR3 sequence (DNA): TGTGCCAGCAGTTTACCGATAGACCCTAGCTCCTACAATGAGCAGTTCTTC. Its protein is CASSLPIDPSSYNEQFF.

The chain employs TRBV5-1 and TRBJ2-5; 14 nucleotides match TRBD2. Germline V lookup: CDR1 SGHRS, CDR2 YFSETQ. The CDR3 loop spans 17 amino acids. Unmatched junction bases numbered 8, after V lost 4 bases and J lost 3 bases. CDR3 nucleotides: TGCGCCAGCAGCAATCCGGGACTAGCGGGAGAAGAAGAGACCCAGTACTTC. This sequence encodes CASSNPGLAGEEETQYF.

This clone was recorded only once. The V and J genes are TRBV2 and TRBJ2-3; 13 nucleotides line up with TRBD2. Germline V gene lookup returns CDR1 SNHLY and CDR2 FYNNEI. The V gene end was trimmed by 6 bases and the J gene end by 5 bases; junction bases not matched to a gene: 8. The CDR3 runs 16 residues. The CDR3 region has the DNA TGTGCCAGCAGCGTAGGGACTAGCGGGAACTTAGATACGCAGTATTTT. This sequence encodes CASSVGTSGNLDTQYF.

The rearrangement joins TRBV6-1 to TRBJ1-2; maybe TRBD1 (5 bases). The CDR3 extends over 13 amino acids. The ends were cut back, 6 bases at V and 3 bases at J, with 11 bases in the middle. The germline V gene has CDR1 MNHNS and CDR2 SASEGT. DNA of the CDR3: TGTGCCAGCAGAAGACAGACGGACTATGGCTACACCTTC. Translated, it gives CASRRQTDYGYTF.

This clone occurred once. The chain joins TRBV7-2 to TRBJ2-3; 9 bases are a match to TRBD2. V shed 5 bases and J 1 base; nucleotides not matched to a gene: 13. The CDR3 spans 18 residues. Germline V CDR1 and CDR2: SGHTA, FQGNSA. The CDR3 sequence: CASSHRRLAEMGTDTQYF. CDR3 DNA sequence: TGTGCCAGCAGCCATCGACGACTAGCGGAGATGGGCACAGATACGCAGTATTTT. Using reference TRBV7-2 and TRBJ2-3 for the parts outside the CDR3, the full variable domain is GAGVSQSPSNKVTEKGKDVELRCDPISGHTALYWYRQSLGQGLEFLIYFQGNSAPDKSGLPSDRFSAERTGGSVSTLTIQRTQQEDSAVYLCASSHRRLAEMGTDTQYFGPGTRLTVL.

This clone was seen a few times. Written as DNA, the CDR3 is TGCGCCAGCAGTAAAAAGCTAGCGGGAGACGATGAGCAGTTCTTC. This encodes CASSKKLAGDDEQFF. V and J are TRBV4-1 and TRBJ2-1; 10 bases are a match to TRBD2. Per the germline V gene, CDR1 is MGHRA and CDR2 is YSYEKL. V dropped 6 bases and J dropped 8; count of bases not matched to a gene: 10. CDR3 length: 15 amino acids.

J is TRBJ1-2 and V is TRBV10-2, with D possibly TRBD1 on 6 matching bases. The CDR3 totals 11 residues. In germline, CDR1 is WSHSY, CDR2 SAAADI. V was pared by 6 bases and J by 4 bases, with 6 bases between. CDR3 region: CASRQGYGYTF. In DNA form, the CDR3 reads TGCGCCAGCAGACAGGGCTATGGCTACACCTTC.

The chain recombines TRBV21-1 with TRBJ2-1; whether TRBD2, the table's D call, matches the DNA was not checked. TRBV21-1 is given as a pseudogene. The CDR3 spans 15 residues. As DNA, the CDR3 is TGTGCCAGCAGCAAAGTGGGCGGGAGGGCTCATGAGCAGTTCTTC. It encodes CASSKVGGRAHEQFF.

The chain recombines TRBV15 with TRBJ2-3; D unclear. The V end was cut by 0 bases, the J end by 4 bases, with 5 bases between. This CDR3 is built from 13 residues. Germline loops: CDR1 LNHNV, CDR2 YYDKDF (reference sequence). The CDR3 DNA reads TGTGCCACCAGCAGAGATTCGGCAGATACGCAGTATTTT. Translating gives CATSRDSADTQYF. The full variable domain, with the rest looked up from reference TRBV15 and TRBJ2-3, is DAMVIQNPRYQVTQFGKPVTLSCSQTLNHNVMYWYQQKSSQAPKLLFHYYDKDFNNEADTPDNFQSRRPNTSFCFLDIRSPGLGDTAMYLCATSRDSADTQYFGPGTRLTVL.

The J gene is TRBJ2-1, the V gene TRBV7-2, with 11 bases aligning to TRBD2. There are 18 residues in the CDR3. CDR1 and CDR2 from the germline V gene are SGHTA and FQGNSA. J was trimmed by 3 bases and V by 1 base; bases with no gene match: 8. CDR3 DNA: TGTGCCAGCAGCTTAGATGGGGGTAGCGGGGGGGTCTACAATGAGCAGTTCTTC. The encoded protein is CASSLDGGSGGVYNEQFF. Full variable domain (missing parts from reference TRBV7-2 and TRBJ2-1): GAGVSQSPSNKVTEKGKDVELRCDPISGHTALYWYRQSLGQGLEFLIYFQGNSAPDKSGLPSDRFSAERTGGSVSTLTIQRTQQEDSAVYLCASSLDGGSGGVYNEQFFGPGTRLTVL.

V and J are TRBV2 and TRBJ2-2, with 8 bases matching TRBD1. V trimming: 6 bases; J trimming: 6 bases; junction bases outside the gene matches: 12. This CDR3 region has 16 residues. Germline-derived CDR1 and CDR2 are SNHLY and FYNNEI. CDR3 DNA: TGTGCCAGCAGGGACAGGACAGGGTTCCCCCCCGGGGAGCTGTTTTTT. As protein: CASRDRTGFPPGELFF.

The gene calls are TRBV13 and TRBJ2-7, with D possibly being TRBD1 (6 bases). V dropped 4 bases and J dropped 0 bases, with 19 bases sitting between them. The CDR3 is 17 amino acids. From germline, CDR1 is PRHDT and CDR2 FYEKMQ (reference sequence). CDR3 amino acids: CASSSSARRGASYEQYF. The DNA of the CDR3 is TGTGCCAGCAGCTCGAGTGCCCGCAGGGGTGCCTCCTACGAGCAGTACTTC.

This clone was counted once. The sample has other DNA sequences that encode this CDR3 too. The chain couples TRBV9 to TRBJ1-6; 10 positions match TRBD1. The germline V gene encodes CDR1 SGDLS and CDR2 YYNGEE. The trim removed 2 bases at V and 7 bases at J, leaving 3 bases unmatched. This CDR3 has 15 amino acids. The CDR3 region is CASSVGQGTNSPLHF. In DNA form, the CDR3 reads TGTGCCAGCAGCGTGGGACAGGGGACAAATTCACCCCTCCACTTT.

As regards this clone: An end of the junction does not agree with germline; a read error may underlie this. The chain joins TRBV7-9 to TRBJ2-5, with a tentative D call TRBD1 (5 bases). The J call may be wrong; the DNA end is better matched by TRBJ2-7. This CDR3 comprises 13 residues. Germline V gives CDR1 SEHNR, CDR2 FQNEAQ (reference sequence). Here the CDR3 reads CSSSRWQGSEQYF. CDR3 in DNA: TGTTCCAGCAGCCGGTGGCAGGGCAGCGAGCAGTACTTC.

The chain couples TRBV6-6 to TRBJ1-3, with 8 bases that match TRBD1. Germline CDR1 is MNHNY and CDR2 is SVGAGI (reference sequence). The V and J ends lost 6 bases and 2 bases, in that order; junction bases with no gene match: 6. CDR3 length: 15 residues. The DNA for the CDR3 is TGTGCCAGCAGCATTCAGGGGGCTGCTGGAAACACCATATATTTT. It yields the protein CASSIQGAAGNTIYF.

The V and J genes are TRBV6-5 and TRBJ1-6, with 7 bases identical to TRBD1. The trim removed 7 bases at V and 9 bases at J, leaving 12 bases unmatched. The germline CDR1 and CDR2 sequences are MNHEY and SVGAGI. CDR3 length: 15 residues. CDR3: CASILRDSGGSPLHF. The CDR3 bases are TGTGCCAGCATACTCCGGGACAGCGGGGGTTCACCCCTCCACTTT.

This clone was seen a single time. The gene calls are TRBV5-1 and TRBJ2-3; the D gene is possibly TRBD1 (5 bases). V was cut by 3 bases and J by 1 base, with 12 bases left in between. Germline CDR1 is SGHRS and CDR2 is YFSETQ. There are 15 residues in the CDR3. The CDR3 nucleotides read TGCGCCAGCAGCTCGACAGAGCCCCGCACAGATACGCAGTATTTT. It codes for CASSSTEPRTDTQYF.

V is TRBV10-3 and J is TRBJ1-1; D unclear. This CDR3 has 13 residues. The germline V gene encodes CDR1 ENHRY and CDR2 SYGVKD. V lost 5 bases and J lost 7, with 14 bases in between. The CDR3 DNA is TGTGCCATCAGTACTCACATACAGCTTGAAGCTTTCTTT. Amino acid sequence: CAISTHIQLEAFF.

V is TRBV11-2 and J is TRBJ2-7; a weak D match, TRBD1 (6 bases). This CDR3 comprises 12 residues. V lost 7 bases, J lost 6 bases, and 13 bases lay in between. Germline values: CDR1 SGHAT, CDR2 FQNNGV. The DNA for the CDR3 is TGTGCCAGCACAGGGGTAGGGGTCGAGCAGTACTTC. This codes for CASTGVGVEQYF.

The chain recombines TRBV10-3 with TRBJ1-5; 8 bases fit TRBD1. The CDR3 sequence is 19 residues long. CDR1 and CDR2 (germline): ENHRY, SYGVKD. Trimming cost V 0 bases and J 0 bases; bases outside gene matches: 10. For the CDR3, the DNA is TGTGCCATCAGTGAGTCGGGCTTTTTGACAGGGGTTAGCAATCAGCCCCAGCATTTT. Protein sequence: CAISESGFLTGVSNQPQHF.

The chain joins TRBV6-1 to TRBJ1-6; 7 nucleotides agree with TRBD1. CDR3 length: 14 residues. Trimming cost V 6 bases and J 6 bases; bases outside gene matches: 5. Per germline, CDR1 MNHNS and CDR2 SASEGT. CDR3 sequence (DNA): TGTGCCAGCAGCCGACAGGGTATTAATTCACCCCTCCACTTT. It codes for CASSRQGINSPLHF.

This clone has only one observation. V and J are TRBV6-6 and TRBJ2-5; 12 bases line up with TRBD2. Germline V gives CDR1 MNHNY, CDR2 SVGAGI (reference sequence). Trimming cost V 6 bases and J 4 bases; bases outside gene matches: 6. The CDR3 spans 15 residues. CDR3 loop: CASRPSGRAGETQYF. The CDR3 DNA follows: TGTGCCAGCAGACCTAGCGGGAGGGCCGGAGAGACCCAGTACTTC.

This clone was counted a few times. The chain links TRBV14 to TRBJ2-3; 12 positions match TRBD2. The CDR3 totals 17 residues. Looked up from germline, CDR1 is SGHDN and CDR2 is FVKESK. V lost 2 bases to trimming and J lost 5 bases; unmatched junction nucleotides: 8. CDR3 coding DNA: TGTGCCAGCAGCCAATACGACGGACTAGCGGGAAGAGATACGCAGTATTTT. Its protein product is CASSQYDGLAGRDTQYF.

The chain links TRBV28 to TRBJ2-2; tentatively, D is TRBD2 (6 bases). The V gene lost 4 bases and the J gene lost 3 bases, with 12 bases spanning the gap. This CDR3 region has 15 residues. Looked up from germline, CDR1 is MDHEN and CDR2 is SYDVKM. CDR3 DNA: TGTGCCAGCAGTTCGGGAGCTTCGGACACCGGGGAGCTGTTTTTT. Amino acid sequence: CASSSGASDTGELFF. Supplemented by reference TRBV28 and TRBJ2-2, the full variable domain reads DVKVTQSSRYLVKRTGEKVFLECVQDMDHENMFWYRQDPGLGLRLIYFSYDVKMKEKGDIPEGYSVSREKKERFSLILESASTNQTSMYLCASSSGASDTGELFFGEGSRLTVL.